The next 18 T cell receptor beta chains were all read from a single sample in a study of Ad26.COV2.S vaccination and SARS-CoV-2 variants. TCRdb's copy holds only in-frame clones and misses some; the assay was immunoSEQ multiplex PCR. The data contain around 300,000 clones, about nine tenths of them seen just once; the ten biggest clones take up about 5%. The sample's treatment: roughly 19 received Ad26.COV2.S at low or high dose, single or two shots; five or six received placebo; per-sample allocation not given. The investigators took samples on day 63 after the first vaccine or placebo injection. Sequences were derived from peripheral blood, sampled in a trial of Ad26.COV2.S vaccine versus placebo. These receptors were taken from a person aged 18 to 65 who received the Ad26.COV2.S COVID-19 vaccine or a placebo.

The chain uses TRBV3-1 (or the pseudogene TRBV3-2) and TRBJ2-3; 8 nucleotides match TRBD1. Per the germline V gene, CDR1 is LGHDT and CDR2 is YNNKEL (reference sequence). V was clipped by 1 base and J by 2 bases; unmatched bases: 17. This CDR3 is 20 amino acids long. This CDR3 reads CASSQVWVGAGTGYTDTQYF. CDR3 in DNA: TGTGCCAGCAGCCAAGTCTGGGTTGGGGCCGGGACAGGCTACACAGATACGCAGTATTTT.

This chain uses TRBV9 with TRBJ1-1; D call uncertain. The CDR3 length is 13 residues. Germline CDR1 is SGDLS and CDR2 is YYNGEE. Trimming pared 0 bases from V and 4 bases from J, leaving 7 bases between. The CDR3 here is CASSVAGFTEAFF. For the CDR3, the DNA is TGTGCCAGCAGCGTAGCGGGGTTCACTGAAGCTTTCTTT.

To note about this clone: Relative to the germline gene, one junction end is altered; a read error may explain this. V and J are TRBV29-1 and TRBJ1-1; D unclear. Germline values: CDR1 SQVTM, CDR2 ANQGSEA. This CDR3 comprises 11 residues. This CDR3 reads CSVDLTTGAFF. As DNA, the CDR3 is TGCAGCGTTGATTTAACGACTGGAGCTTTCTTT. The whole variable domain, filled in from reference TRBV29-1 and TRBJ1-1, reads SAVISQKPSRDICQRGTSLTIQCQVDSQVTMMFWYRQQPGQSLTLIATANQGSEATYESGFVIDKFPISRPNLTFSTLTVSNMSPEDSSIYLCSVDLTTGAFFGQGTRLTVV.

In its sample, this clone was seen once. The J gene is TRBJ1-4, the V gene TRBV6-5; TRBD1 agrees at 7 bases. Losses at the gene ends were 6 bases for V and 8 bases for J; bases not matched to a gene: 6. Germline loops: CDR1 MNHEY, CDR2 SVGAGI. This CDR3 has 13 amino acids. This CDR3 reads CASRYRGDEKLFF. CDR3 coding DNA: TGTGCCAGCAGGTACAGGGGTGACGAAAAACTGTTTTTT.

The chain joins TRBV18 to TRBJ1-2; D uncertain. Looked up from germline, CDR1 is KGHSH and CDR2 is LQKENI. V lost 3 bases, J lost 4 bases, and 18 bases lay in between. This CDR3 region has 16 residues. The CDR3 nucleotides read TGTGCCAGCTCACCGCCCAACGAGGAGGGCGGCTATGGCTACACCTTC. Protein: CASSPPNEEGGYGYTF.

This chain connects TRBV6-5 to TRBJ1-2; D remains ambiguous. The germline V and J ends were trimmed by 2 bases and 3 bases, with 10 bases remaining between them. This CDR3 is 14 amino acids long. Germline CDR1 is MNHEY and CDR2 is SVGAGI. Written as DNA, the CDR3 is TGTGCCAGCAGTTACCGACCAAAGTACTATGGCTACACCTTC. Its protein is CASSYRPKYYGYTF.

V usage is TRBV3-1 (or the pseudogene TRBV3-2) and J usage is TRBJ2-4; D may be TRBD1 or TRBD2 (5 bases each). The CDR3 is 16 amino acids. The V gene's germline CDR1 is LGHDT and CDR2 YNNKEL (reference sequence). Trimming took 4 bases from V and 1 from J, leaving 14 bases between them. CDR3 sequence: CASSPMVGEAKNIQYF. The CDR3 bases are TGTGCCAGCAGCCCCATGGTGGGGGAGGCCAAAAACATTCAGTACTTC.

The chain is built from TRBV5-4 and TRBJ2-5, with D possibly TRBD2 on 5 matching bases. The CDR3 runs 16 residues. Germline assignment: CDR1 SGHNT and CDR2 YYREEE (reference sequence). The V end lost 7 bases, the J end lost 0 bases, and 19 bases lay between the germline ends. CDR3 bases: TGTGCCAGCGCCTCCCGGGGAGAGCTGTACCAAGAGACCCAGTACTTC. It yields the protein CASASRGELYQETQYF. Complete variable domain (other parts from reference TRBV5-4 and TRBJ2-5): ETGVTQSPTHLIKTRGQQVTLRCSSQSGHNTVSWYQQALGQGPQFIFQYYREEENGRGNFPPRFSGLQFPNYSSELNVNALELDDSALYLCASASRGELYQETQYFGPGTRLLVL.

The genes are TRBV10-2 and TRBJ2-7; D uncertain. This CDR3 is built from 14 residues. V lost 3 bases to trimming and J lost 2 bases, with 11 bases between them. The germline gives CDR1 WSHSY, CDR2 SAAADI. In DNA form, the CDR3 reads TGCGCCAGCAGTGAATTTAGAAGTACCTACGAGCAGTACTTC. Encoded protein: CASSEFRSTYEQYF.

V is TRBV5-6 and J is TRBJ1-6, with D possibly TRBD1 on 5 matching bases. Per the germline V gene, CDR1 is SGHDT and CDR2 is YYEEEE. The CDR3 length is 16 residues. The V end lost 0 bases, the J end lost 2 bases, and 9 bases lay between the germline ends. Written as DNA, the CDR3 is TGTGCCAGCAGCTTGGAGACAGAAGCCTATAATTCACCCCTCCACTTT. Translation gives CASSLETEAYNSPLHF.

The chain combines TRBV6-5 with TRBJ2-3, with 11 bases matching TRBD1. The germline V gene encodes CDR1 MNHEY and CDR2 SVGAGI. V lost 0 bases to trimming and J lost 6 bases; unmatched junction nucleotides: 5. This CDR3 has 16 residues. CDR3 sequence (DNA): TGTGCCAGCAGTTACTCTGGACAGGGGGCGCGTGATACGCAGTATTTT. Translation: CASSYSGQGARDTQYF.

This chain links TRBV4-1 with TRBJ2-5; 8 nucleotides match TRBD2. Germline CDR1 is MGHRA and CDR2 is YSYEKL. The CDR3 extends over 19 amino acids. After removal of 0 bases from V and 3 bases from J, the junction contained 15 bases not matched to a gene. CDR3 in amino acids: CASSQEELSSGRGEETQYF. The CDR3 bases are TGCGCCAGCAGCCAAGAAGAACTATCTAGCGGGCGTGGGGAAGAGACCCAGTACTTC.

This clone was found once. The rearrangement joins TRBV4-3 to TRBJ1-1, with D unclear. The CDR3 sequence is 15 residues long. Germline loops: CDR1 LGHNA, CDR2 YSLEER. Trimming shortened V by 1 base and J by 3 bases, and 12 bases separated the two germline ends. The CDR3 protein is CASSQGQQADTEAFF. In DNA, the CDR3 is TGCGCCAGCAGCCAAGGCCAGCAGGCGGACACTGAAGCTTTCTTT.

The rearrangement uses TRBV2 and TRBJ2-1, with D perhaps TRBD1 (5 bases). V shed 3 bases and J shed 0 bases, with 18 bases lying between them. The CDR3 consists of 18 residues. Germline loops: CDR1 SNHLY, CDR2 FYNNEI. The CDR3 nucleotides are TGTGCCAGCAGTGAGCCCTCTTTAGGGGAAGGCTCCTACAATGAGCAGTTCTTC. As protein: CASSEPSLGEGSYNEQFF.

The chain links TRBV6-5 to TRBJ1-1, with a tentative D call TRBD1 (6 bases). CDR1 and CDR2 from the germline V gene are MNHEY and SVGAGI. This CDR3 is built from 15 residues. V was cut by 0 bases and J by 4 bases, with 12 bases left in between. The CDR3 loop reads CASSYSYQGSTEAFF. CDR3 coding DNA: TGTGCCAGCAGTTACTCATACCAGGGGAGCACTGAAGCTTTCTTT.

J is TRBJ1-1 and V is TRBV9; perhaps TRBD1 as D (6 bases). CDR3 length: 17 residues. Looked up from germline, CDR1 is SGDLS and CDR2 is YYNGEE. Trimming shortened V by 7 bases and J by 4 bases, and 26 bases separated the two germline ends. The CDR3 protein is CASSTGYLPASATEAFF. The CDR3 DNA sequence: TGTGCCAGCTCAACAGGGTACCTCCCCGCATCCGCCACTGAAGCTTTCTTT.

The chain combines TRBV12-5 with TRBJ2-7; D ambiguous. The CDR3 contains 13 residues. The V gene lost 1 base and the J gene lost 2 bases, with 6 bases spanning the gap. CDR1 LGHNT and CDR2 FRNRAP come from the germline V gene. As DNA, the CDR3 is TGTGCTAGTGGTTTGGGGAGCGCCTACGAGCAGTACTTC. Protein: CASGLGSAYEQYF.

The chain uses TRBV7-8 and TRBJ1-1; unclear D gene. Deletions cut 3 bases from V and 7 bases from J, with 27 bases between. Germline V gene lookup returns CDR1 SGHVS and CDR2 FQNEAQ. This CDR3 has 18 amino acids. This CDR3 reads CASSFPWEGPASGVEAFF. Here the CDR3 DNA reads TGTGCCAGCAGCTTCCCCTGGGAAGGACCGGCCAGTGGTGTTGAAGCTTTCTTT.